The 5 T cell receptor beta chains in this list originate from one sample, sequenced in a study of response to subunit inactivated influenza vaccine. TCRdb processed the RT-PCR reads anew with MiXCR; each CDR3 protein has one entry. Among about half a million distinct CDR3 sequences listed, about 8% were seen once. The specimen was PBMCs from blood, collected around 25 months after vaccination. Receptors were obtained from a man aged 50-75 years who received an inactivated influenza vaccine.

This clonotype was seen repeatedly, ten times or more. The rearrangement joins TRBV6-5 to TRBJ2-4, with TRBD2 matching over 12 bases. The V segment lost 0 bases and the J segment 6 bases; nucleotides outside the gene matches: 6. The V gene's germline CDR1 is MNHEY and CDR2 SVGAGI. The CDR3 contains 17 residues. CDR3 coding DNA: TGTGCCAGCAGTTACTCGGGTGGACTAGCGGGACGAAACATTCAGTACTTC. Residues: CASSYSGGLAGRNIQYF.

This clonotype was recorded a few times. This rearrangement joins TRBV7-2 to TRBJ1-1, with 9 positions matching TRBD1. V lost 6 bases to trimming and J lost 1 base; unmatched junction nucleotides: 3. This CDR3 region has 14 residues. The germline V gene has CDR1 SGHTA and CDR2 FQGNSA. The CDR3 loop is CASRGTGPNTEAFF. CDR3 nucleotides: TGTGCCAGCAGAGGGACAGGGCCGAACACTGAAGCTTTCTTT.

The rearrangement uses TRBV11-2 and TRBJ2-1, with D hard to call. The CDR3 consists of 13 residues. V dropped 5 bases and J dropped 9 bases, with 14 bases sitting between them. Per germline, CDR1 SGHAT and CDR2 FQNNGV. CDR3 nucleotides: TGTGCCAGCAGCCCGACATTAGATGTTGAGCAGTTCTTC. It yields the protein CASSPTLDVEQFF.

This clonotype occurred a few times. V and J are TRBV7-2 and TRBJ1-1; D perhaps matches TRBD1 (5 bases). CDR1 is SGHTA and CDR2 is FQGNSA in the germline V gene. The CDR3 runs to 14 residues. The ends were cut back, 6 bases at V and 0 bases at J, with 11 bases in the middle. The CDR3 DNA follows: TGTGCCAGCAGGTACGACAGTATGAACACTGAAGCTTTCTTT. It translates to CASRYDSMNTEAFF.

Only a few counts were recorded for this clonotype. This chain links TRBV25-1 with TRBJ2-7; D uncertain. Germline-derived CDR1 and CDR2 are MGHDK and SYGVNS. The CDR3 is 13 residues long. V shed 2 bases and J shed 1 base, with 6 bases lying between them. The CDR3 nucleotides read TGTGCCAGCAGTGAAATTAGTTCCTACGAGCAGTACTTC. Translation: CASSEISSYEQYF.